Below, 5 T cell receptor beta chains from the same sample are listed, as sequenced in a study of CD8+ T cells in alopecia areata. cDNA serving as the sequencing template came from extracted, reverse transcribed RNA. Only in-frame clones appear in the TCRdb table, and some are missing; sequencing was by immunoSEQ multiplex PCR. In the table there are around 100,000 clones, roughly half of which are singletons. The sequencing input was CD4+ T cells sorted from blood. The receptors derive from a human donor in good health.

V usage is TRBV2 and J usage is TRBJ2-6; no clear D. The germline V gene encodes CDR1 SNHLY and CDR2 FYNNEI. Trimming left V 3 bases short and J 0 bases short, with 3 bases between. The CDR3 extends over 14 amino acids. The CDR3 here is CASSDRSGANVLTF. DNA of the CDR3: TGTGCCAGCAGTGACCGCTCTGGGGCCAACGTCCTGACTTTC. Variable domain in full (rest from reference TRBV2 and TRBJ2-6): EPEVTQTPSHQVTQMGQEVILRCVPISNHLYFYWYRQILGQKVEFLVSFYNNEISEKSEIFDDQFSVERPDGSNFTLKIRSTKLEDSAMYFCASSDRSGANVLTFGAGSRLTVL.

This clone was counted a few times. This chain uses TRBV19 with TRBJ2-1, with D possibly matching TRBD2 (6 bases). Germline CDR1 reads LNHDA; CDR2 reads SQIVND (reference sequence). V was shortened by 11 bases and J by 4 bases, with 21 bases between the two germline ends. The CDR3 sequence is 15 residues long. The CDR3: CAGRQAGPTYNEQFF. The DNA for the CDR3 is TGTGCCGGGAGACAAGCGGGCCCTACTTACAATGAGCAGTTCTTC.

This rearrangement joins TRBV29-1 to TRBJ1-1, with D perhaps matching TRBD1 (5 bases). V was shortened by 5 bases and J by 4 bases, with 11 bases between the two germline ends. The germline V gene encodes CDR1 SQVTM and CDR2 ANQGSEA. There are 12 residues in the CDR3. The CDR3 protein is CSVKGAVTEAFF. The DNA of the CDR3 is TGCAGCGTTAAAGGGGCGGTCACTGAAGCTTTCTTT.

A few counts support this clone. The genes are TRBV30 and TRBJ1-2, with D uncertain. Germline CDR1 reads GTSNPN; CDR2 reads SVGIG (reference sequence). The CDR3 consists of 11 residues. V lost 4 bases and J lost 7, with 10 bases in between. The CDR3 loop reads CAWTSGGGYTF. The CDR3 coding sequence is TGTGCCTGGACATCTGGTGGTGGCTACACCTTC.

This clone has just a few counts. J is TRBJ1-3 and V is TRBV29-1; D gene unclear. The CDR3 length is 12 residues. V lost 6 bases and J 4 bases, leaving 10 bases between the germline ends. Germline lookup yields CDR1 SQVTM and CDR2 ANQGSEA. CDR3 bases: TGCAGCGTCGGGGATTCCGGAAACACCATATATTTT. Residues: CSVGDSGNTIYF.